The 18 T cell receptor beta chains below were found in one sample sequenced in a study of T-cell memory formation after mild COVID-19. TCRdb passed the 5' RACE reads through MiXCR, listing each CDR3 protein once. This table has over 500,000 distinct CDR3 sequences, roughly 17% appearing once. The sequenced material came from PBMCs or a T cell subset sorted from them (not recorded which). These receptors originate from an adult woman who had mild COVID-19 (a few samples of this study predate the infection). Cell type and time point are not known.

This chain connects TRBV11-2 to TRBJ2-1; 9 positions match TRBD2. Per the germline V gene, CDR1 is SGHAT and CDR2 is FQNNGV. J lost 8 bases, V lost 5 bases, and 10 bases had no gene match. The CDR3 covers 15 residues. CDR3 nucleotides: TGTGCCAGCAGCCCCAGCCGGACTAGCGTACATGAGCAGTTCTTC. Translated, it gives CASSPSRTSVHEQFF.

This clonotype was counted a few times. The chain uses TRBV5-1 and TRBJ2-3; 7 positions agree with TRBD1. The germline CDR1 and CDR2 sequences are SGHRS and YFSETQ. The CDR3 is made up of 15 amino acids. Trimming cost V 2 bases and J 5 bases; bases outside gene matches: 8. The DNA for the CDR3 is TGCGCCAGCAGCTTTGAGGGGGCGCGGATAGATACGCAGTATTTT. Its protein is CASSFEGARIDTQYF.

The CDR3 is CASSTSFQGANTEAFF. CDR3 DNA sequence: TGTGCCAGCAGTACATCCTTCCAGGGGGCGAACACTGAAGCTTTCTTT. V usage is TRBV12-3 or TRBV12-4 and J usage is TRBJ1-1; TRBD1 agrees at 8 bases. Germline trimming cut 5 bases from V and 1 base from J; bases unmatched to any gene: 9. This CDR3 comprises 16 residues.

This chain's CDR3 is CAISDLAGSYEQYF. CDR3 sequence (DNA): TGTGCCATCAGTGACCTAGCGGGCTCCTACGAGCAGTACTTC. The J gene is TRBJ2-7, the V gene TRBV10-3, with 8 bases that match TRBD2. The CDR3 is made up of 14 amino acids. V shed 3 bases, J shed 0 bases, and the junction held 1 base outside the gene matches. Germline loops: CDR1 ENHRY, CDR2 SYGVKD.

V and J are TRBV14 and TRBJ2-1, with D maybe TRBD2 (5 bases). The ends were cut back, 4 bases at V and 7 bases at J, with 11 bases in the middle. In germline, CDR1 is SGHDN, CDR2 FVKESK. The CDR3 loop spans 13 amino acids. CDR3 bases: TGTGCCAGCAGCCGTGACCGAGGGAATGAGCAGTTCTTC. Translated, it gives CASSRDRGNEQFF.

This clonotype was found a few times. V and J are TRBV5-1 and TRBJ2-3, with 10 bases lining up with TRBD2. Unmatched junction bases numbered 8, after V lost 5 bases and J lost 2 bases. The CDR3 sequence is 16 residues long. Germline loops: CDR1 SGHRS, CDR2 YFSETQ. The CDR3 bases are TGCGCCAGCAGACCCGGACTAGCGGAGTTCACAGATACGCAGTATTTT. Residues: CASRPGLAEFTDTQYF.

In DNA, the CDR3 is TGTGCCAGCAGCTTATTTGGGCGTGAGCTCATAAAGACCCAGTACTTC. Its protein product is CASSLFGRELIKTQYF. V usage is TRBV7-9 and J usage is TRBJ2-5; D ambiguous. V lost 2 bases, J lost 6 bases, and 19 bases lay in between. Germline V gene data show CDR1 as SEHNR and CDR2 as FQNEAQ (reference sequence). The CDR3 is 16 amino acids.

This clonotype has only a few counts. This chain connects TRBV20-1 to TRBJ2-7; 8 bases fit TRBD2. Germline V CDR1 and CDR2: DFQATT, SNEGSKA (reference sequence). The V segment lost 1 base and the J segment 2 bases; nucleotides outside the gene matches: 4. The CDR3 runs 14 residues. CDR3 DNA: TGCAGTGCTAGAGGAGTAGCGGGAACCTACGAGCAGTACTTC. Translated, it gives CSARGVAGTYEQYF.

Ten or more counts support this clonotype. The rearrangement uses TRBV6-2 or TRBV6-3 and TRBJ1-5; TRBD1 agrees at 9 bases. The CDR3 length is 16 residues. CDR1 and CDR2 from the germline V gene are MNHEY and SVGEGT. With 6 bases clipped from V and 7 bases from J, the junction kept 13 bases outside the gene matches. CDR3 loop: CASRLDSGQGGQPQHF. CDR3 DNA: TGTGCCAGCAGACTCGACTCGGGACAGGGCGGACAGCCCCAGCATTTT.

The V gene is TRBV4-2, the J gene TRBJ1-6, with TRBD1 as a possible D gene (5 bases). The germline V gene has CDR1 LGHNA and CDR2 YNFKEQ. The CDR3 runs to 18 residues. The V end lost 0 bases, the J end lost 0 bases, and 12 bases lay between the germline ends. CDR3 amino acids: CASSQERGVGSYNSPLHF. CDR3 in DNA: TGTGCCAGCAGCCAAGAGAGAGGGGTGGGCTCCTATAATTCACCCCTCCACTTT.

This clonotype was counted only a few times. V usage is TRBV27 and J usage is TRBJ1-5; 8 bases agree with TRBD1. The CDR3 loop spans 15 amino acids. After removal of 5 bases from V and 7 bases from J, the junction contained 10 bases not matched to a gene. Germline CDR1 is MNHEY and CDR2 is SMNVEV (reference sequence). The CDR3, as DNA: TGTGCCAGCAGTCCGGACCAGGGGGCCGGACAGCCCCAGCATTTT. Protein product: CASSPDQGAGQPQHF.

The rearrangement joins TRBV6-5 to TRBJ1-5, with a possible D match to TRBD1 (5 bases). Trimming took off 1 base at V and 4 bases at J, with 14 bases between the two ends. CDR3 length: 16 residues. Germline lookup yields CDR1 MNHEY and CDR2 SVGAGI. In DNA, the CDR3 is TGTGCCAGCAGTTACTGGAATCCGGGACGGAATCAGCCCCAGCATTTT. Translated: CASSYWNPGRNQPQHF.

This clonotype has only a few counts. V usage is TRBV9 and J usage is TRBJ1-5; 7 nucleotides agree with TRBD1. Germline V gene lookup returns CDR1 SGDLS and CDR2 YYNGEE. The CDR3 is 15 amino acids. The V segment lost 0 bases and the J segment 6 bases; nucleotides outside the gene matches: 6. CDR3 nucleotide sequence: TGTGCCAGCAGCGTAGGCACAGGGGAAGGTCAGCCCCAGCATTTT. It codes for CASSVGTGEGQPQHF.

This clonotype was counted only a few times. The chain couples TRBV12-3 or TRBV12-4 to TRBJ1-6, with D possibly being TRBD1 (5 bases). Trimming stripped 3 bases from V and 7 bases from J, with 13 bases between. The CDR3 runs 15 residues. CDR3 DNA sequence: TGTGCCAGCAGTTTGTCACCCGGGGGAAATTCACCCCTCCACTTT. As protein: CASSLSPGGNSPLHF.

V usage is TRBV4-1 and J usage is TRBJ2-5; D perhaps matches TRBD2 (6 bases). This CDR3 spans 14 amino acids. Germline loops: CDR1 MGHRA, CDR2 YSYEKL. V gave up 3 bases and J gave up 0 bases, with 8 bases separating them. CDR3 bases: TGCGCCAGCAGCCATGGGGGGTACCAAGAGACCCAGTACTTC. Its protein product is CASSHGGYQETQYF.

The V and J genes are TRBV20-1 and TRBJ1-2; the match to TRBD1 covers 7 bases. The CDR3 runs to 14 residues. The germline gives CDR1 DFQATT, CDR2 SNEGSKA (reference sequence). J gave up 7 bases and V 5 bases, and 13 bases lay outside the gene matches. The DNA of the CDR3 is TGCAGTGCTTTAGACAGGGTGGTAAATCGTGGCTACACCTTC. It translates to CSALDRVVNRGYTF.

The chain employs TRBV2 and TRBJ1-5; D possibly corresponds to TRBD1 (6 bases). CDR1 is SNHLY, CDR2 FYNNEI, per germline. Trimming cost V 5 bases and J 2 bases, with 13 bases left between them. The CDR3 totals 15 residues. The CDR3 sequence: CASSLQGKGNQPQHF. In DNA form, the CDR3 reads TGTGCCAGCAGTTTACAGGGAAAGGGCAATCAGCCCCAGCATTTT.

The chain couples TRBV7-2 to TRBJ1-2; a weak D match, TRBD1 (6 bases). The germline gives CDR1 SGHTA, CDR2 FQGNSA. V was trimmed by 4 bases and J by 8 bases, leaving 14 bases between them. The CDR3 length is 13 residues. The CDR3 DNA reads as TGTGCCAGCAGCTCTCAAAACAGGGCGGGCTACACCTTC. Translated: CASSSQNRAGYTF.